This T cell receptor beta chain was documented in a study of regulatory T cells in long-lasting Graves disease. This CDR3 is 14 amino acids long. The junction had 7 bases not matched to a gene; V was cut back by 5 bases and J by 4 bases. In germline, CDR1 is SGHTA, CDR2 FQGNSA. Construction of TCR beta libraries relied on iRepertoire HTBI primers and on Arm-PCR targeting CDR3 regions. TCRdb analysed the multiplex PCR reads with MiXCR anew, one entry per CDR3 protein. The sample lists approximately 460,000 distinct CDR3 sequences, 15% to 20% occurring once. Time point denoted: newly diagnosed GD, antithyroid drugs for less than 3 months. RNA isolated from PBMCs was used to make the TCR library. This clonotype showed up many times. In addition, the sample was reused for a study of T cells in Graves' hyperthyroidism and ophthalmopathy.

This sequence joins TRBV7-2 and TRBJ2-5; 7 positions agree with TRBD1. This sequence originates from a woman aged 25 to 39 with Graves disease. The specimen was peripheral blood mononuclear cells (PBMCs), collected at new diagnosis, from a patient treated with antithyroid drugs. The CDR3 here is CASSPDRAIETQYF. For the CDR3, the DNA is TGTGCCAGCAGCCCAGACAGGGCCATAGAGACCCAGTACTTC.